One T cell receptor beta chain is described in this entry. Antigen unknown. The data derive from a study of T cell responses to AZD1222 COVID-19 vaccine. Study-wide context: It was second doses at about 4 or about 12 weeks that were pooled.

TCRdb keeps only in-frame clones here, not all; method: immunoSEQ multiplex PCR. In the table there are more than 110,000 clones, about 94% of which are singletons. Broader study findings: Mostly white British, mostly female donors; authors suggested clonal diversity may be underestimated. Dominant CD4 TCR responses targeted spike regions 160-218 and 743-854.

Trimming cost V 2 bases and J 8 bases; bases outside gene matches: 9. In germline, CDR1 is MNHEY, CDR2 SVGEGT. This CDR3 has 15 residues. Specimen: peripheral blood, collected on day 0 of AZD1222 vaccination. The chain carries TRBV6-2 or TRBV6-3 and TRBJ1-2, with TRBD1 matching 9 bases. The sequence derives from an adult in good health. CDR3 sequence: CASSYDNRGLDGYTF. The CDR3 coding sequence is TGTGCCAGCAGTTACGACAACAGGGGGCTTGACGGCTACACCTTC.